The clone carrying this T cell receptor (beta chain) was found once. Its specificity is not known. The data originate from a study of T cell responses to AZD1222 COVID-19 vaccine. The study's findings and limits: Clonal diversity may have been underestimated, and the donors were mostly white British, with more females than males.

Sequencing used immunoSEQ multiplex PCR; TCRdb keeps in-frame clones, though not all of them. The sample lists around 80,000 clones, 86% seen once, with about 8.7% in the top ten. The CDR3 has 13 amino acids. Trimming shortened V by 5 bases and J by 5 bases, and 10 bases separated the two germline ends. Germline-derived CDR1 and CDR2 are ENHRY and SYGVKD. This sequence joins TRBV10-3 and TRBJ2-1; weak D call: TRBD2 (5 bases). The input for sequencing was peripheral blood, taken on day 0 of AZD1222 vaccination. The TCR comes from an adult in good health. The CDR3 DNA reads TGTGCCATCAGTTCCCTGGAGGACAATGAGCAGTTCTTC. It translates to CAISSLEDNEQFF.